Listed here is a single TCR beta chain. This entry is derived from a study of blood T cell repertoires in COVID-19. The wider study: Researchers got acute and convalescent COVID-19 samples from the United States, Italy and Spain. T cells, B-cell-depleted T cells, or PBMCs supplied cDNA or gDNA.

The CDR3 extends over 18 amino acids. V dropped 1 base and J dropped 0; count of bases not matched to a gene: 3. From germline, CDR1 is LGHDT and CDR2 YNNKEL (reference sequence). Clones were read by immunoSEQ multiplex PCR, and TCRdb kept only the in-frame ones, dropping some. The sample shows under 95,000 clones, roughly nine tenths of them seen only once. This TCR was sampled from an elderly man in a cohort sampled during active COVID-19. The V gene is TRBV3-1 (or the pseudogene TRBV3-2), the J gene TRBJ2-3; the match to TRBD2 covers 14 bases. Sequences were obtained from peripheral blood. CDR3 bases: TGTGCCAGCAGCCAAGGACTAGCGGGGGGGGTGAGCACAGATACGCAGTATTTT. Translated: CASSQGLAGGVSTDTQYF.